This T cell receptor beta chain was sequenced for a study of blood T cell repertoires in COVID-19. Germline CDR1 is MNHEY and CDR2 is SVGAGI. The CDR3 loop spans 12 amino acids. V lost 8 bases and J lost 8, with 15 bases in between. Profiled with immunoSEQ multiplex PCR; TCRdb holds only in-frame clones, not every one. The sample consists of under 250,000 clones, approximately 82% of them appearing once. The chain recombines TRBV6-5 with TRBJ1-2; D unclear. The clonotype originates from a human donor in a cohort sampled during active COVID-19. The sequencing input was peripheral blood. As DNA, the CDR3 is TGTGCCAGCTTGACATCCTCGGGGGGCTACACCTTC. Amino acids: CASLTSSGGYTF.